This paragraph covers one T cell receptor beta chain sequence. The sample is drawn from a study of shared clonotypes between healthy human individuals. Some clones are missing from TCRdb's copy, which holds only in-frame ones; the method was immunoSEQ multiplex PCR. The table has 1,100,000 or so clones, about four fifths seen once. The V gene lost 2 bases and the J gene lost 9 bases, with 11 bases spanning the gap. Germline CDR1 KGHSH, CDR2 LQKENI. The CDR3 contains 13 residues. The TCR was taken from a man between 18 and 35 years old in good health. Some clones in this sample may be carry-over from other donors' samples. V is TRBV18 and J is TRBJ2-1; weak D call: TRBD1 (6 bases). Sequencing used memory CD4+ T cells from PBMCs. The subset denotes: CD45RA-negative fraction. In nucleotides, the CDR3 is TGTGCCAGCTCACCAGCACAGGGCGGTGAGCAGTTCTTC. It translates to CASSPAQGGEQFF.